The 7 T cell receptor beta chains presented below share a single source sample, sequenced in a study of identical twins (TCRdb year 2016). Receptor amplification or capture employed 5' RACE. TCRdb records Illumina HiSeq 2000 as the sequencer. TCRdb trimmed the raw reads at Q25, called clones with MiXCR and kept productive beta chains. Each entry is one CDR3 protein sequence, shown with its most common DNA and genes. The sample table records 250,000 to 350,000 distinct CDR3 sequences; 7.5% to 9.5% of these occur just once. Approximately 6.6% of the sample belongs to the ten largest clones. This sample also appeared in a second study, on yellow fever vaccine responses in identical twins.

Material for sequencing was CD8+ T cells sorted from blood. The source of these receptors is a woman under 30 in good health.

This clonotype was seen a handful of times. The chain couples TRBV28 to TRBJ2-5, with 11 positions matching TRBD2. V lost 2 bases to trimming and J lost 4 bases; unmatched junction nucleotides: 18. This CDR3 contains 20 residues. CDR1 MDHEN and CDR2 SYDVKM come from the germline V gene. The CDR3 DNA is TGTGCCAGCAGTTTACCGACCCCAAAACTAGCGGGAGTATTGGTAGAGACCCAGTACTTC. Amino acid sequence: CASSLPTPKLAGVLVETQYF.

The CDR3, as DNA: TGCAGTGCTAGTCCTAGCGGGAGTCCCTACAATGAGCAGTTCTTC. Translation gives CSASPSGSPYNEQFF. This rearrangement joins TRBV20-1 to TRBJ2-1; 10 bases map to TRBD2. There are 15 residues in the CDR3. Germline CDR1 DFQATT, CDR2 SNEGSKA (reference sequence). V shed 3 bases, J shed 2 bases, and the junction held 4 bases outside the gene matches.

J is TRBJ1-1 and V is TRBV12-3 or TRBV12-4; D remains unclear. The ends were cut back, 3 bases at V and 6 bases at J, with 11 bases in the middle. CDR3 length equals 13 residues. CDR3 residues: CASSFSPNAEAFF. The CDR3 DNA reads TGTGCCAGCAGTTTTAGTCCTAACGCTGAAGCTTTCTTT.

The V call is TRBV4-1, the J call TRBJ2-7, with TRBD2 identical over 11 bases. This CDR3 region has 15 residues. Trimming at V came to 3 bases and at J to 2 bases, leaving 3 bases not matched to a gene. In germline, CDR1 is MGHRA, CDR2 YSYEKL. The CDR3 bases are TGCGCCAGCAGCCACCTAGCGGGGGGCCCCTACGAGCAGTACTTC. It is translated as CASSHLAGGPYEQYF.

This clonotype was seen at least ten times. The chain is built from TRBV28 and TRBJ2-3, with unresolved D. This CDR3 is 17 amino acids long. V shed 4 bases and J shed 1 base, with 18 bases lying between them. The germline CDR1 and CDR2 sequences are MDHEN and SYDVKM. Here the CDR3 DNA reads TGTGCCAGCAGTTCCCCATCGAGCAGGCCACGCACAGATACGCAGTATTTT. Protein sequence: CASSSPSSRPRTDTQYF.

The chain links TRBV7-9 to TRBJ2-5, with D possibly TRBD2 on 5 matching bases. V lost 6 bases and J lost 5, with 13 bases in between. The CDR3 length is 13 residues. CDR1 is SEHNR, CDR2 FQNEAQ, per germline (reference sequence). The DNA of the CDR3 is TGTGCCAGCAGACCTAGCACCCGGGAGACCCAGTACTTC. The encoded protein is CASRPSTRETQYF.

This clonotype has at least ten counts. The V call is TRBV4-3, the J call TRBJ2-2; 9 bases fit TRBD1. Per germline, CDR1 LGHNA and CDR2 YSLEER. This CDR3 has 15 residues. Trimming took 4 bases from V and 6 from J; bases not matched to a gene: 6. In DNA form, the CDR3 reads TGCGCCAGCAGCCCCCGGACAGGGGAGCCCGGGGAGCTGTTTTTT. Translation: CASSPRTGEPGELFF.